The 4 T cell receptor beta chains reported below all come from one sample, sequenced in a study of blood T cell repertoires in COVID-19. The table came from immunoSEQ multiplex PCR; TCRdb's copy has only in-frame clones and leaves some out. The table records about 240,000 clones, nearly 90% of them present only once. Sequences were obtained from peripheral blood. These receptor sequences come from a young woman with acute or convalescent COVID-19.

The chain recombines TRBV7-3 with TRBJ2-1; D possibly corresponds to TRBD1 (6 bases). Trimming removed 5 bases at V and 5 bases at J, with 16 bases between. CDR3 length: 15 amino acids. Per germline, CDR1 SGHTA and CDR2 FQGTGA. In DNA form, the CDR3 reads TGTGCCAGCAGCCTCACTTGGGGACACGACAATGAGCAGTTCTTC. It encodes CASSLTWGHDNEQFF.

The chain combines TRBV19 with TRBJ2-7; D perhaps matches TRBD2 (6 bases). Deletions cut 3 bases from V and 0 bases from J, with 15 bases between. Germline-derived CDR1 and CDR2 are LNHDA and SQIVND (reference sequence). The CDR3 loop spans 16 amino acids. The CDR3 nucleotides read TGTGCCAGTAGTATGGGCGCTGGCGGGGACTCCTACGAGCAGTACTTC. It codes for CASSMGAGGDSYEQYF. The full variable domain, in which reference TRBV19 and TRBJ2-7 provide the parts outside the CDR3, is DGGITQSPKYLFRKEGQNVTLSCEQNLNHDAMYWYRQDPGQGLRLIYYSQIVNDFQKGDIAEGYSVSREKKESFPLTVTSAQKNPTAFYLCASSMGAGGDSYEQYFGPGTRLTVT.

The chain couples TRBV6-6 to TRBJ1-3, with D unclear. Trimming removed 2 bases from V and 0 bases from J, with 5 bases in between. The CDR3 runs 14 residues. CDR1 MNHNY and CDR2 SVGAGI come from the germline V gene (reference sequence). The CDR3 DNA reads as TGTGCCAGCAGTTACGACACCTCTGGAAACACCATATATTTT. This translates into CASSYDTSGNTIYF.

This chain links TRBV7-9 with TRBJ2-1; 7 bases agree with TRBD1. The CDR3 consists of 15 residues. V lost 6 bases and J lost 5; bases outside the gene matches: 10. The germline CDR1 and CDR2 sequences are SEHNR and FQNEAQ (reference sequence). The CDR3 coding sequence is TGTGCCAGCAGTCCAGGCCAGGGGGTCCACAATGAGCAGTTCTTC. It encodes CASSPGQGVHNEQFF.